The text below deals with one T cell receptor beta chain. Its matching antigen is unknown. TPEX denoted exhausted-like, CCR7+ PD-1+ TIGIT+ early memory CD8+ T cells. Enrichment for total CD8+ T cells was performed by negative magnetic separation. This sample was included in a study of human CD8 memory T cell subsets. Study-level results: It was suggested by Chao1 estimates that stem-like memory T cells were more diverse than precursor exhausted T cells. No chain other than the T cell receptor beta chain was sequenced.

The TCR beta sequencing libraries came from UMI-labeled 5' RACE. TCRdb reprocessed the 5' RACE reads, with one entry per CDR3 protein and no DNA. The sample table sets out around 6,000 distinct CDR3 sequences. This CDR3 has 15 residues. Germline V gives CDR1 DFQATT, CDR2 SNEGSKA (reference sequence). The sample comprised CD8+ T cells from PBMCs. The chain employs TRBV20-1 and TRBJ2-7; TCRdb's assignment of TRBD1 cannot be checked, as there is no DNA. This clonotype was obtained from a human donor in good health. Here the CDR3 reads CSAMKRDSFSYEQYF.